This TCR beta chain was documented in a study of molecular identifiers for immune sequencing clone quantification. Sorting was used to obtain naive CD8 T cells (CD8+CD4-CCR7+CD45RA+). The CDR3 runs 15 residues. Germline V gene sequence: CDR1 MNHEY, CDR2 SVGAGI. Trimming took off 2 bases at V and 6 bases at J, with 14 bases between the two ends. Previously described methods and listed TCR primers were used for bulk TCR libraries. In TCRdb, the PCR reads were re-called with MiXCR into one record per CDR3 protein. The sample comprises under 600,000 distinct CDR3 sequences, roughly a fifth of which are singletons, and about 0.84% rests with the top ten.

V usage is TRBV6-5 and J usage is TRBJ2-1; D possibly corresponds to TRBD1 (6 bases). Sequenced input: naive CD8+ T cells from blood, with Jurkat cell RNA spiked in. Described subset: FACS-sorted CD8+CD4-CCR7+CD45RA+ naive T cells. This TCR derives from a human donor in good health. Some libraries in this study had Jurkat cell RNA spiked in. In DNA, the CDR3 is TGTGCCAGCAGTTACCCTGGCAGGGGCGGCAATGAGCAGTTCTTC. Translated, it gives CASSYPGRGGNEQFF.